The following is a T cell receptor (beta chain) sequence with its context. Sequencing was performed with immunoSEQ multiplex PCR; in TCRdb, only in-frame clones are kept and a portion is missing. Of 330,000 or so clones in the sample, roughly 84% were seen once. CDR3 length equals 15 residues. In germline, CDR1 is MDHEN, CDR2 SYDVKM. V was pared by 6 bases and J by 6 bases, with 8 bases of the junction left unmatched. This sample is drawn from a study of blood T cell repertoires in COVID-19. The wider study: Samples representing acute and convalescent COVID-19 were sourced from the United States, Italy and Spain. PBMCs, B-cell-depleted T cells, or T cells were the source of the cDNA or gDNA that made up the material.

The source of this sequence is a woman aged 25-40 years who had recovered from COVID-19. The source material was PBMCs or T cells enriched from blood (not recorded which). The chain combines TRBV28 with TRBJ2-7; TRBD2 agrees at 13 bases. CDR3 DNA sequence: TGTGCCAGCAGCCCACTAGCGGGAGGGCCTCTCGAGCAGTACTTC. Protein: CASSPLAGGPLEQYF.